This T cell receptor beta chain was captured by sequencing in a study of control samples from healthy donors and cancer patients. This table comes from immunoSEQ multiplex PCR, and its TCRdb copy is limited to in-frame clones, with some not included. The sample lists fewer than 4,500 clones, around three quarters occurring once. The ends were cut back, 4 bases at V and 6 bases at J, with 15 bases in the middle. There are 14 residues in the CDR3. Germline V lookup: CDR1 SEHNR, CDR2 FQNEAQ (reference sequence). The sequenced sample consisted of formalin-fixed, paraffin-embedded tissue. The clonotype was recovered from a female donor with melanoma. This chain links TRBV7-9 with TRBJ1-1; perhaps TRBD1 as D (5 bases). CDR3 protein: CASSSSRERSEAFF. The CDR3 nucleotides are TGTGCCAGCAGCTCCTCCAGGGAAAGGTCTGAAGCTTTCTTT. Variable domain in full (rest from reference TRBV7-9 and TRBJ1-1): DTGVSQNPRHKITKRGQNVTFRCDPISEHNRLYWYRQTLGQGPEFLTYFQNEAQLEKSRLLSDRFSAERPKGSFSTLEIQRTEQGDSAMYLCASSSSRERSEAFFGQGTRLTVV.